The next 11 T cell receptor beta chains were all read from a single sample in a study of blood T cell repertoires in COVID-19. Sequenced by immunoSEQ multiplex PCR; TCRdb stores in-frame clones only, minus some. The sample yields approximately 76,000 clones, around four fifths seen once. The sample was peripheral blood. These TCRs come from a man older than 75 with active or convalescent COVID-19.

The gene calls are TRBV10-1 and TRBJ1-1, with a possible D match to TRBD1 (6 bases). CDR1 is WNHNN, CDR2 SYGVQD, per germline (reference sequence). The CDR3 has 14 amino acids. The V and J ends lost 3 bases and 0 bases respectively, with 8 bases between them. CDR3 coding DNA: TGCGCCAGCAGTGATGGGGGCCTGAACACTGAAGCTTTCTTT. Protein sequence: CASSDGGLNTEAFF.

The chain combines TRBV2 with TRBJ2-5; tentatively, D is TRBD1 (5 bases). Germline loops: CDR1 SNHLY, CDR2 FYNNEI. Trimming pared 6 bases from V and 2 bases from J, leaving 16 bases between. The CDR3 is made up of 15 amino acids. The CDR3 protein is CASRAGQGGQETQYF. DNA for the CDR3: TGTGCCAGCAGGGCCGGGCAGGGTGGACAAGAGACCCAGTACTTC.

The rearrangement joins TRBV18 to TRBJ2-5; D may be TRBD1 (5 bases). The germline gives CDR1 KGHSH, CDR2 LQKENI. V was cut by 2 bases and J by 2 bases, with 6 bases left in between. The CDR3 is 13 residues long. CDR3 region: CASSPKGQETQYF. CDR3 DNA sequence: TGTGCCAGCTCACCAAAGGGGCAAGAGACCCAGTACTTC.

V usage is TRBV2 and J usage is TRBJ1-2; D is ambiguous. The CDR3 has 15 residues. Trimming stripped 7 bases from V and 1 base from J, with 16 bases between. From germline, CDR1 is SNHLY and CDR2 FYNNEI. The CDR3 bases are TGTGCCAGCATGAGGAGCAGACCCCTTAACTATGGCTACACCTTC. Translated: CASMRSRPLNYGYTF.

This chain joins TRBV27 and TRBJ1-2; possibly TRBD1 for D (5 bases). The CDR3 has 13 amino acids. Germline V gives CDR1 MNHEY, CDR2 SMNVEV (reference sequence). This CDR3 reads CASRGNNYGGYTF. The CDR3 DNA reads TGTGCTTCGCGGGGCAACAACTATGGAGGCTACACCTTC.

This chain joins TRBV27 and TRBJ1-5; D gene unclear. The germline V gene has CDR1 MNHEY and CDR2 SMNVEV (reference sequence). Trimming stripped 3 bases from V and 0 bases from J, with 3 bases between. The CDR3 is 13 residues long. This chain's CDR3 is CASSFNSNQPQHF. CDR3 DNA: TGTGCCAGCAGTTTTAATAGCAATCAGCCCCAGCATTTT.

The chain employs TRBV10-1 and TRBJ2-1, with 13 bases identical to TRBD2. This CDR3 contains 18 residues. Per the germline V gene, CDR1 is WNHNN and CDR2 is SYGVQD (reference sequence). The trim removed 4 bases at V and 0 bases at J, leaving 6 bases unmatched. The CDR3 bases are TGCGCCAGCAGTGCGGGACTAGCGGGGAGAAGCTCCTACAATGAGCAGTTCTTC. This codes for CASSAGLAGRSSYNEQFF.

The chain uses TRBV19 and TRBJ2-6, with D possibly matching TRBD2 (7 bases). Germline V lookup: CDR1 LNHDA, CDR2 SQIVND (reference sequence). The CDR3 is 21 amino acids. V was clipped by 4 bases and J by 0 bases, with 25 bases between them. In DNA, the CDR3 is TGTGCCAGTAGTAGCCCTCCCGGGGGCCTAGCGGCTGGCTCTGGGGCCAACGTCCTGACTTTC. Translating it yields CASSSPPGGLAAGSGANVLTF.

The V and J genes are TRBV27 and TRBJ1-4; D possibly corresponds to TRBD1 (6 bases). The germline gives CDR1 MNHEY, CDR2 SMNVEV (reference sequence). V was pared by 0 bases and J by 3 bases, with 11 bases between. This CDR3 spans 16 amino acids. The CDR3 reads CASSLSQGTANEKLFF. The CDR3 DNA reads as TGTGCCAGCAGTTTATCACAGGGCACGGCTAATGAAAAACTGTTTTTT.

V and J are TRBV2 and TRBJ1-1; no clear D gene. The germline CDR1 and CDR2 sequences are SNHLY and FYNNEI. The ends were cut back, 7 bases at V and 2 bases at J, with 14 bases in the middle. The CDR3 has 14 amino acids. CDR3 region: CASTQVYTNTEAFF. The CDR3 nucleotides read TGTGCCAGCACTCAGGTTTATACAAACACTGAAGCTTTCTTT.

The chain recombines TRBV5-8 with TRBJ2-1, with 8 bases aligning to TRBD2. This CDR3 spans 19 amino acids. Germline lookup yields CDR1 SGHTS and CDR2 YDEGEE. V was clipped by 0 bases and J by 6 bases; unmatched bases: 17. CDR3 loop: CASSLVARVSGGPSNEQFF. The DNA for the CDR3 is TGTGCCAGCAGCTTGGTGGCCAGGGTAAGCGGGGGCCCAAGCAATGAGCAGTTCTTC.